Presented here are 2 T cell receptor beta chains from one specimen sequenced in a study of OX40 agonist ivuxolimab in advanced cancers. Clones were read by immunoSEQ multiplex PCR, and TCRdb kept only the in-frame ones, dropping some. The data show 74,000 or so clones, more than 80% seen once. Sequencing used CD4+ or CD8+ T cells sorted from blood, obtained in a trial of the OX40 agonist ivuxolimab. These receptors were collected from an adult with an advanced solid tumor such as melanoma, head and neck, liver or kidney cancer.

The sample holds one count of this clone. The CDR3 coding sequence is TGTGCCAGTACTAGCGACAGGGGTCCCACAGATACGCAGTATTTT. Translated, it gives CASTSDRGPTDTQYF. V is TRBV19 and J is TRBJ2-3, with TRBD1 identical over 8 bases. The CDR3 loop spans 15 amino acids. J lost 2 bases, V lost 7 bases, and 8 bases had no gene match. CDR1 and CDR2 from the germline V gene are LNHDA and SQIVND (reference sequence). The whole variable domain, remainder taken from reference TRBV19 and TRBJ2-3, is DGGITQSPKYLFRKEGQNVTLSCEQNLNHDAMYWYRQDPGQGLRLIYYSQIVNDFQKGDIAEGYSVSREKKESFPLTVTSAQKNPTAFYLCASTSDRGPTDTQYFGPGTRLTVL.

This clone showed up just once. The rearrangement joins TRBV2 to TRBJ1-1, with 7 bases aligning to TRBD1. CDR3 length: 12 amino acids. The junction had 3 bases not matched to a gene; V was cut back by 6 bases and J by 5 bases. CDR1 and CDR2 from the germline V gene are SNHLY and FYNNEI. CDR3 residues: CASRRGPTEAFF. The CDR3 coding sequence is TGTGCCAGCAGGAGGGGGCCGACTGAAGCTTTCTTT.